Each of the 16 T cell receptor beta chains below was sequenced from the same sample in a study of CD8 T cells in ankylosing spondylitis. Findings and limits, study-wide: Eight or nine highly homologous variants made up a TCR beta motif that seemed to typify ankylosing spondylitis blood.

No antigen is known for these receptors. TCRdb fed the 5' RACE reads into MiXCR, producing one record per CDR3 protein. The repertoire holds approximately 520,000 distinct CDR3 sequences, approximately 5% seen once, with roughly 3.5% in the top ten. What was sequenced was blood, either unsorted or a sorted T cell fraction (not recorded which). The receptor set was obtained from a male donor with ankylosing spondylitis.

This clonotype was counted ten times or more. The CDR3 spells CASSWGQGDEKLFF. The CDR3 bases are TGCGCCAGCAGCTGGGGACAGGGTGATGAAAAACTGTTTTTT. V and J are TRBV5-1 and TRBJ1-4, with TRBD1 matching over 9 bases. The CDR3 has 14 amino acids. The J segment lost 6 bases and the V segment lost 3 bases, leaving 3 bases of the junction unmatched. CDR1 and CDR2 from the germline V gene are SGHRS and YFSETQ. The full variable domain, with the rest looked up from reference TRBV5-1 and TRBJ1-4, is KAGVTQTPRYLIKTRGQQVTLSCSPISGHRSVSWYQQTPGQGLQFLFEYFSETQRNKGNFPGRFSGRQFSNSRSEMNVSTLELGDSALYLCASSWGQGDEKLFFGSGTQLSVL.

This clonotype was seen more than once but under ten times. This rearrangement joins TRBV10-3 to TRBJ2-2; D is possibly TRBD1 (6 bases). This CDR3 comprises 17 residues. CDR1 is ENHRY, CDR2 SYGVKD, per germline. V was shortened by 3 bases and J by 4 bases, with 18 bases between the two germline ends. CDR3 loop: CAISEHTGRLTTGELFF. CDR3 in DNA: TGTGCCATCAGTGAACACACAGGGAGATTAACCACCGGGGAGCTGTTTTTT.

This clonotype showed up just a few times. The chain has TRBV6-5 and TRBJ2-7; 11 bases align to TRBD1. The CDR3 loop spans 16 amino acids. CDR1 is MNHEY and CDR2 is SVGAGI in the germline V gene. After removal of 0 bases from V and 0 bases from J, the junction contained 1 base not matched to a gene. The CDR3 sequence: CASSYSGQGDSYEQYF. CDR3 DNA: TGTGCCAGCAGTTACTCGGGACAGGGGGACTCCTACGAGCAGTACTTC.

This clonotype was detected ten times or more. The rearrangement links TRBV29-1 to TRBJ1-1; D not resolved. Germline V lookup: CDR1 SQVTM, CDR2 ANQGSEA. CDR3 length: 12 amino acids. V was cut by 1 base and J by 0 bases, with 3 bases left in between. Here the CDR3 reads CSVEGMNTEAFF. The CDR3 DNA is TGCAGCGTTGAAGGCATGAACACTGAAGCTTTCTTT.

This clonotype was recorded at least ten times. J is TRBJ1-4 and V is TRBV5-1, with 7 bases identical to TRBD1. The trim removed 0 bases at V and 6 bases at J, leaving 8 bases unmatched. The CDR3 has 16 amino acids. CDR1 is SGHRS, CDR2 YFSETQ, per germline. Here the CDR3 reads CASSLGDRLSDEKLFF. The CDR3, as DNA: TGCGCCAGCAGCTTGGGGGACAGATTAAGCGATGAAAAACTGTTTTTT.

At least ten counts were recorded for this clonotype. The CDR3 protein is CSVEGWRFRVYNEQFF. Here the CDR3 DNA reads TGCAGCGTTGAAGGATGGCGGTTTAGGGTTTACAATGAGCAGTTCTTC. The chain joins TRBV29-1 to TRBJ2-1; unclear D gene. The CDR3 is 16 amino acids. Germline CDR1 reads SQVTM; CDR2 reads ANQGSEA. V dropped 1 base and J dropped 4 bases, with 17 bases sitting between them.

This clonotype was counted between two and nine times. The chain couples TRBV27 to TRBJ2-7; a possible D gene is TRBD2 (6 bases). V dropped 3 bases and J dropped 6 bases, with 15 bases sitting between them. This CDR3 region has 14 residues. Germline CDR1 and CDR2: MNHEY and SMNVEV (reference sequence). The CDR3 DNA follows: TGTGCCAGCAGTTTCCGGGCGGGATGGGGCGAGCAGTACTTC. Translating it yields CASSFRAGWGEQYF.

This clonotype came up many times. The CDR3 region has the DNA TGCAGTGCTGGGCCAACCTACACAGATACGCAGTATTTT. Translation gives CSAGPTYTDTQYF. V usage is TRBV20-1 and J usage is TRBJ2-3; no reliable D call. V lost 5 bases to trimming and J lost 2 bases, with 11 bases between them. This CDR3 comprises 13 residues. From germline, CDR1 is DFQATT and CDR2 SNEGSKA (reference sequence).

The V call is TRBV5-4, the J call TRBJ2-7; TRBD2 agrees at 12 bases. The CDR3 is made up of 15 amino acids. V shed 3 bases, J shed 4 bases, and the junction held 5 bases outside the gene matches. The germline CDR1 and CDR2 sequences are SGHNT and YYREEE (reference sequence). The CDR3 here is CASSSTSGSVYEQYF. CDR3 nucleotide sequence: TGTGCCAGCAGCTCGACTAGCGGGAGTGTTTACGAGCAGTACTTC. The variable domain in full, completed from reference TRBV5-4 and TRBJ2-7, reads ETGVTQSPTHLIKTRGQQVTLRCSSQSGHNTVSWYQQALGQGPQFIFQYYREEENGRGNFPPRFSGLQFPNYSSELNVNALELDDSALYLCASSSTSGSVYEQYFGPGTRLTVT.

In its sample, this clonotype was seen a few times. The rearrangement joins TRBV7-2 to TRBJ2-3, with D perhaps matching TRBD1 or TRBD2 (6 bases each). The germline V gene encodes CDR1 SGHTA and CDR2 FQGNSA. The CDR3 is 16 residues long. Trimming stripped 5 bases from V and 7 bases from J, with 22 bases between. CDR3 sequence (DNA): TGTGCCAGCAGCCAAGTCGGGGGACACCTTCTATATACGCAGTATTTT. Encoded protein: CASSQVGGHLLYTQYF.

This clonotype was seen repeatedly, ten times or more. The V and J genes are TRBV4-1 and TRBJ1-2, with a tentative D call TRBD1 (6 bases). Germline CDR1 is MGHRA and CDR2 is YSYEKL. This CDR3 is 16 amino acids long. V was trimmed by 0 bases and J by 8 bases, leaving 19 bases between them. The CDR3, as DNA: TGCGCCAGCAGCCAAGATGGGCTGGGGGGCGCGGAAGGCTACACCTTC. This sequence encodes CASSQDGLGGAEGYTF.

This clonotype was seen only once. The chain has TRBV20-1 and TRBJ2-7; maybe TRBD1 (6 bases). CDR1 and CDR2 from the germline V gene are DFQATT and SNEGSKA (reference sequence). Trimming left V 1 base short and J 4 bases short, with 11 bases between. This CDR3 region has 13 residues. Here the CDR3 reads CSARGRQGYEQYF. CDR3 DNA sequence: TGCAGTGCTAGAGGAAGGCAGGGGTACGAGCAGTACTTC.

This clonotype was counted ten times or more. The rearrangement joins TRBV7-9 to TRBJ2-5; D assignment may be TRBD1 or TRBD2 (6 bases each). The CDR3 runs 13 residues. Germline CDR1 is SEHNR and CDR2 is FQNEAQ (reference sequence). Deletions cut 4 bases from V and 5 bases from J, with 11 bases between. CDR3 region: CASSSGGGETQYF. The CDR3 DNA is TGTGCCAGCAGCTCCGGAGGGGGGGAGACCCAGTACTTC.

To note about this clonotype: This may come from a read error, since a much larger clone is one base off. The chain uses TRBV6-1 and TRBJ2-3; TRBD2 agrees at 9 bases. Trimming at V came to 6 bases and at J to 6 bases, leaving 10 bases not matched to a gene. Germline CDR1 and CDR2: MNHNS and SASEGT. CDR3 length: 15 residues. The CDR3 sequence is CASSENPGLADTQYF. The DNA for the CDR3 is TGTGCCAGCAGCGAGAACCCGGGACTAGCTGATACGCAGTATTTT.

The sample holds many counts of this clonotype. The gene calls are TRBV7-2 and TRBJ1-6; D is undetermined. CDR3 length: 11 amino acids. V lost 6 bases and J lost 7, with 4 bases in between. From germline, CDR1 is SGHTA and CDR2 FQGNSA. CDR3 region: CASSQNSPLHF. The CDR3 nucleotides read TGTGCCAGCAGTCAAAATTCACCCCTCCACTTT.

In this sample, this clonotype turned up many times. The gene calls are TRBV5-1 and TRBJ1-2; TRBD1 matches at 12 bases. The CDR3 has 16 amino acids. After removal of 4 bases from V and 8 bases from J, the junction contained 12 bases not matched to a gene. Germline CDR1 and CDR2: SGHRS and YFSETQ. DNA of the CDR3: TGCGCCAGCAGCCCGGGCGGGACAGGGGGCTTCGGAGGCTACACCTTC. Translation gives CASSPGGTGGFGGYTF.